This entry is about one T cell receptor (beta chain). Its antigen is currently unknown. The data were obtained in a study of cytomegalovirus exposure and HLA in healthy donors. Germline V CDR1 and CDR2: SGHTA, FQGNSA. The CDR3 extends over 15 amino acids. J gave up 4 bases and V 3 bases, and 5 bases lay outside the gene matches. Broader study findings: A later analysis revealed that TCR association rates differed between HLA loci, peaking at DRB1 and bottoming out at HLA-C. In a later analysis, TCR beta V- and J-gene trimming showed a link to a missense DCLRE1C variant. As confirmed in vitro, three CMV-associated chains were specific for CMV antigens.

PCR used 60 Vbeta primers and 13 Jbeta primers. Profiled with immunoSEQ multiplex PCR; TCRdb holds only in-frame clones, not every one. The data show about 140,000 clones, around 80% seen once. This sequence joins TRBV7-2 and TRBJ2-1; 8 bases match TRBD2. The receptor was derived from a middle-aged man in good health and CMV-seropositive. The sequencing sample was made of PBMCs. CDR3: CASSFGSGEYNEQFF. Here the CDR3 DNA reads TGTGCCAGCAGCTTTGGTAGCGGGGAATACAATGAGCAGTTCTTC.